These 9 T cell receptor beta chains share one sample of origin, sequenced in a study of T-cell reconstitution after alpha-beta-depleted transplantation in children. Unique molecular identifiers were incorporated into the prepared TCRbeta library. TCRdb ran MiXCR on the PCR reads and lists one entry per CDR3 protein. The table shows some 350,000 distinct CDR3 sequences, with 15% to 20% occurring only once. Sequenced here: PBMCs, mostly from graft donor cells, sampled 360 days after TCRalphabeta/CD19-depleted stem cell transplant. The receptors stem from a male patient aged 2-9 years who had a stem cell transplant for acute lymphoblastic leukemia, so the T cells may come from the graft donor.

The sample holds many counts of this clonotype. The junction shows a germline mismatch at one end, possibly a read error. The J gene is TRBJ2-1, the V gene TRBV7-7; no definite D call. Germline CDR1 is SSHAT and CDR2 is FNYEAQ (reference sequence). The CDR3 consists of 13 residues. The CDR3 loop reads CASSLEPYNEQFF. In DNA form, the CDR3 reads TGTGCTAGCAGCTTAGAACCCTACAATGAGCAGTTCTTC.

In DNA, the CDR3 is TGTGCCAGCAGTTCTCCTAGCGGGAGGTACTACAATGAGCAGTTCTTC. Translation: CASSSPSGRYYNEQFF. The chain joins TRBV28 to TRBJ2-1; 11 positions agree with TRBD2. The CDR3 covers 16 residues. The germline V gene encodes CDR1 MDHEN and CDR2 SYDVKM. Trimming cost V 4 bases and J 3 bases; bases outside gene matches: 5.

The chain couples TRBV4-2 to TRBJ1-1, with no clear D. The CDR3 loop spans 14 amino acids. Germline CDR1 and CDR2: LGHNA and YNFKEQ. Trimming removed 0 bases from V and 1 base from J, with 6 bases in between. CDR3 nucleotide sequence: TGTGCCAGCAGCCAAGAATTGAGGAACACTGAAGCTTTCTTT. Amino acids: CASSQELRNTEAFF.

The chain employs TRBV7-8 and TRBJ1-1; no reliable D call. Trimming shortened V by 3 bases and J by 1 base, and 9 bases separated the two germline ends. Germline V lookup: CDR1 SGHVS, CDR2 FQNEAQ. The CDR3 has 14 amino acids. In DNA form, the CDR3 reads TGTGCCAGCAGCTTGTGGACGACGAACACTGAAGCTTTCTTT. Its translation is CASSLWTTNTEAFF.

The J gene is TRBJ2-2, the V gene TRBV7-2; D might be TRBD1 or TRBD2, each matching 5 bases. Between the trimmed V and J ends, which lost 5 bases and 4 bases, there was a span of 14 bases. There are 15 residues in the CDR3. The germline V gene encodes CDR1 SGHTA and CDR2 FQGNSA. In DNA, the CDR3 is TGTGCCAGCAGCATTAGCGTGGGGGTCACCGGGGAGCTGTTTTTT. The encoded protein is CASSISVGVTGELFF.

This clonotype was observed a handful of times. This sequence joins TRBV11-2 and TRBJ2-3, with TRBD2 matching over 9 bases. The CDR3 sequence is 18 residues long. Germline values: CDR1 SGHAT, CDR2 FQNNGV. The trim removed 5 bases at V and 1 base at J, leaving 13 bases unmatched. The CDR3 DNA is TGTGCCAGCAGCCCCGGCGGATTCGCGGGAGGGCGCACAGATACGCAGTATTTT. As protein: CASSPGGFAGGRTDTQYF.

This clonotype appeared many times. The chain uses TRBV20-1 and TRBJ2-2, with 7 bases fitting TRBD1. The CDR3 length is 13 residues. The V gene end was trimmed by 6 bases and the J gene end by 1 base; junction bases not matched to a gene: 2. Germline loops: CDR1 DFQATT, CDR2 SNEGSKA (reference sequence). In nucleotides, the CDR3 is TGCAGTGCAAGGACAGGGAACACCGGGGAGCTGTTTTTT. It yields the protein CSARTGNTGELFF.

This clonotype was counted only a few times. V usage is TRBV20-1 and J usage is TRBJ1-1; TRBD1 agrees at 7 bases. CDR1 DFQATT and CDR2 SNEGSKA come from the germline V gene (reference sequence). The CDR3 is made up of 18 amino acids. V lost 3 bases to trimming and J lost 1 base; unmatched junction nucleotides: 17. CDR3 in amino acids: CSASIFGTAKTGNTEAFF. DNA of the CDR3: TGCAGTGCTAGTATCTTCGGGACAGCTAAAACCGGGAACACTGAAGCTTTCTTT.

This clonotype showed up just a few times. V usage is TRBV4-2 and J usage is TRBJ2-3, with 8 bases fitting TRBD1. Germline V gene lookup returns CDR1 LGHNA and CDR2 YNFKEQ. V gave up 1 base and J gave up 3 bases; unmatched junction bases: 9. The length of the CDR3 is 17 residues. The CDR3 spells CASSQVMAGQGTDTQYF. Written as DNA, the CDR3 is TGTGCCAGCAGCCAAGTCATGGCCGGACAGGGAACAGATACGCAGTATTTT.